A single sample gave rise to the 11 T cell receptor beta chains below, sequenced in a study of identifying expanded T cells in peripheral blood. TCRdb's table, derived via immunoSEQ multiplex PCR, lists solely in-frame clones and lacks some. The repertoire includes about 130,000 clones, approximately 86% of them detected once, and more than 7% sits in the top ten. The sequenced sample consisted of blood. These receptors all come from a person aged 18 to 70 in good health.

The chain employs TRBV7-2 and TRBJ2-1; the D gene could be TRBD1 or TRBD2 (5 bases each). Germline V gives CDR1 SGHTA, CDR2 FQGNSA. This CDR3 spans 15 amino acids. Trimming shortened V by 6 bases and J by 3 bases, and 15 bases separated the two germline ends. CDR3 protein: CASRAWDGVYNEQFF. Written as DNA, the CDR3 is TGTGCCAGCAGAGCGTGGGACGGGGTCTACAATGAGCAGTTCTTC.

This chain joins TRBV18 and TRBJ2-7; 9 nucleotides align to TRBD1. This CDR3 has 14 amino acids. The V segment lost 6 bases and the J segment 2 bases; nucleotides outside the gene matches: 5. Germline V lookup: CDR1 KGHSH, CDR2 LQKENI. The CDR3 bases are TGTGCCAGCTCGGGGACAGGGAGTACCTACGAGCAGTACTTC. It yields the protein CASSGTGSTYEQYF.

The chain couples TRBV7-9 to TRBJ1-4, with a tentative D call TRBD1 (5 bases). Germline-derived CDR1 and CDR2 are SEHNR and FQNEAQ (reference sequence). The CDR3 is made up of 15 amino acids. With 2 bases removed from V and 7 bases from J, the gap between germline ends came to 14 bases. The CDR3: CASSLRLLGREKLFF. CDR3 DNA: TGTGCCAGCAGCTTAAGGTTATTGGGGCGTGAAAAACTGTTTTTT.

The chain uses TRBV5-1 and TRBJ1-1, with D unresolved. This CDR3 is built from 14 residues. Germline V gene lookup returns CDR1 SGHRS and CDR2 YFSETQ. The germline V and J ends were trimmed by 2 bases and 3 bases, with 11 bases remaining between them. As DNA, the CDR3 is TGCGCCAGCAGCTTCCTGGTGGGCGACACTGAAGCTTTCTTT. Its protein product is CASSFLVGDTEAFF.

The chain links TRBV11-2 to TRBJ2-3; TRBD1 aligns across 7 bases. The CDR3 spans 16 residues. The V segment lost 5 bases and the J segment 1 base; nucleotides outside the gene matches: 9. Germline V gives CDR1 SGHAT, CDR2 FQNNGV. The CDR3 reads CASSARQGTGTDTQYF. The CDR3 bases are TGTGCCAGCAGCGCCCGACAGGGAACAGGCACAGATACGCAGTATTTT.

The rearrangement uses TRBV7-3 and TRBJ1-6, with D hard to call. Germline V lookup: CDR1 SGHTA, CDR2 FQGTGA. The V and J ends lost 4 bases and 11 bases respectively, with 15 bases between them. The CDR3 has 14 amino acids. The chain's CDR3 is CASSSGPDRTPLHF. The CDR3 nucleotides read TGTGCCAGCAGCTCCGGACCGGATAGGACACCCCTCCACTTT.

The CDR3 DNA reads as TGTGCCAGCAGTTTCCAAGGGGGAGGGCAATCAGATACGCAGTATTTT. Translation gives CASSFQGGGQSDTQYF. The chain carries TRBV28 and TRBJ2-3; maybe TRBD2 (7 bases). CDR1 and CDR2 (germline): MDHEN, SYDVKM. This CDR3 is 16 amino acids long. Trimming stripped 3 bases from V and 4 bases from J, with 17 bases between.

This chain links TRBV18 with TRBJ1-1; D not certain. The V end was cut by 1 base, the J end by 1 base, with 10 bases between. Per the germline V gene, CDR1 is KGHSH and CDR2 is LQKENI. This CDR3 has 15 amino acids. The CDR3 DNA sequence: TGTGCCAGCTCACCACAAGGGAACAGGAACACTGAAGCTTTCTTT. It codes for CASSPQGNRNTEAFF. Full variable domain (missing parts from reference TRBV18 and TRBJ1-1): NAGVMQNPRHLVRRRGQEARLRCSPMKGHSHVYWYRQLPEEGLKFMVYLQKENIIDESGMPKERFSAEFPKEGPSILRIQQVVRGDSAAYFCASSPQGNRNTEAFFGQGTRLTVV.

This clone was counted only a few times. J is TRBJ2-3 and V is TRBV5-1; the D is unclear. The CDR3 extends over 12 amino acids. From germline, CDR1 is SGHRS and CDR2 YFSETQ. V was shortened by 4 bases and J by 8 bases, with 11 bases between the two germline ends. The CDR3: CASSHDSGTQYF. As DNA, the CDR3 is TGCGCCAGCAGCCATGACTCGGGTACGCAGTATTTT.

The chain is built from TRBV7-3 and TRBJ2-2; weak D call: TRBD2 (5 bases). Germline CDR1 reads SGHTA; CDR2 reads FQGTGA. The V end was cut by 5 bases, the J end by 3 bases, with 13 bases between. This CDR3 is built from 15 residues. Here the CDR3 reads CASSTRTSYTGELFF. The CDR3 DNA reads TGTGCCAGCAGCACTCGGACTTCCTACACCGGGGAGCTGTTTTTT.

The gene calls are TRBV27 and TRBJ2-7, with TRBD1 matching 7 bases. J lost 2 bases, V lost 0 bases, and 4 bases had no gene match. The CDR3 contains 15 residues. Germline CDR1 is MNHEY and CDR2 is SMNVEV (reference sequence). Here the CDR3 reads CASSLSRGQAYEQYF. Here the CDR3 DNA reads TGTGCCAGCAGTTTATCTAGGGGGCAGGCCTACGAGCAGTACTTC.